These 21 T cell receptor beta chains originate from one sample sequenced in a study of blood T cell repertoires in COVID-19. Data came from immunoSEQ multiplex PCR; TCRdb stores just in-frame clones and leaves some out. Of about 93,000 clones listed, roughly 88% are singletons. The sequenced sample was peripheral blood. These receptors all come from a human donor with active COVID-19. The donor label of this sample is uncertain.

In DNA form, the CDR3 reads TGTGCCAGCAGCTTGGGGACAGGGGACTATAATTCACCCCTCCACTTT. As protein: CASSLGTGDYNSPLHF. V gene TRBV7-6 combines with J gene TRBJ1-6; 10 bases line up with TRBD1. Germline V gives CDR1 SGHVS, CDR2 FNYEAQ. V lost 3 bases and J lost 3; bases outside the gene matches: 2. The CDR3 is made up of 16 amino acids. Filled out from reference TRBV7-6 and TRBJ1-6, the complete variable domain reads GAGVSQSPRYKVTKRGQDVALRCDPISGHVSLYWYRQALGQGPEFLTYFNYEAQQDKSGLPNDRFSAERPEGSISTLTIQRTEQRDSAMYRCASSLGTGDYNSPLHFGNGTRLTVT.

This chain connects TRBV10-2 to TRBJ1-2; D not resolved. Trimming removed 4 bases from V and 7 bases from J, with 13 bases in between. In germline, CDR1 is WSHSY, CDR2 SAAADI. The CDR3 totals 13 residues. Here the CDR3 reads CASSGGRAGGYTF. The CDR3 bases are TGCGCCAGCAGTGGCGGAAGGGCGGGTGGCTACACCTTC.

V is TRBV19 and J is TRBJ2-7, with 10 positions matching TRBD1. Per germline, CDR1 LNHDA and CDR2 SQIVND (reference sequence). CDR3 size: 14 residues. Trimming removed 4 bases from V and 6 bases from J; junction bases left unmatched: 6. CDR3 sequence reads: CASSRRTGGGEQYF. The CDR3 nucleotides read TGTGCCAGTAGTAGAAGGACAGGGGGTGGCGAGCAGTACTTC.

The J gene is TRBJ2-7, the V gene TRBV15; D is uncertain. Germline loops: CDR1 LNHNV, CDR2 YYDKDF (reference sequence). The V end was cut by 2 bases, the J end by 13 bases, with 18 bases between. The CDR3 has 13 amino acids. The CDR3 spells CATSRSLTQSVYF. The CDR3 DNA sequence: TGTGCCACCAGCAGAAGCCTGACACAGAGTGTTTACTTC.

The chain combines TRBV12-3 or TRBV12-4 with TRBJ2-1, with 9 bases matching TRBD1. CDR3 size: 13 residues. The V gene end was trimmed by 6 bases and the J gene end by 8 bases; junction bases not matched to a gene: 5. For the CDR3, the DNA is TGTGCCAGCAGCCGGACAGGGGCGTATGAGCAGTTCTTC. Protein sequence: CASSRTGAYEQFF.

This chain joins TRBV7-8 and TRBJ1-2; maybe TRBD1 (6 bases). V lost 5 bases, J lost 7 bases, and 17 bases lay in between. Germline values: CDR1 SGHVS, CDR2 FQNEAQ. The CDR3 is 14 amino acids. The CDR3 DNA reads TGTGCCAGCAGCCGTAGGGACATAGACCGTGGCTACACCTTC. Amino acid sequence: CASSRRDIDRGYTF.

V usage is TRBV7-3 and J usage is TRBJ1-1, with TRBD1 identical over 9 bases. Germline trimming cut 0 bases from V and 6 bases from J; bases unmatched to any gene: 2. This CDR3 has 14 amino acids. In germline, CDR1 is SGHTA, CDR2 FQGTGA. This CDR3 is CASSLTGDRAEAFF. DNA for the CDR3: TGTGCCAGCAGCTTAACAGGGGACAGGGCTGAAGCTTTCTTT.

This chain connects TRBV2 to TRBJ2-5; D is perhaps TRBD2 (6 bases). The germline gives CDR1 SNHLY, CDR2 FYNNEI. V was clipped by 3 bases and J by 5 bases, with 19 bases between them. The CDR3 extends over 16 amino acids. CDR3 in amino acids: CASSEDVETAGETQYF. The CDR3 region has the DNA TGTGCCAGCAGTGAGGATGTCGAGACGGCGGGGGAGACCCAGTACTTC.

Here the CDR3 DNA reads TGCAGTGCTAGTCGCGGCAATCAGCCCCAGCATTTT. It specifies CSASRGNQPQHF. The chain recombines TRBV20-1 with TRBJ1-5; D unresolved. The ends were cut back, 3 bases at V and 2 bases at J, with 5 bases in the middle. The CDR3 contains 12 residues. Germline V gene lookup returns CDR1 DFQATT and CDR2 SNEGSKA (reference sequence).

The genes are TRBV19 and TRBJ1-2; the D is unclear. The CDR3 runs 13 residues. Germline CDR1 is LNHDA and CDR2 is SQIVND (reference sequence). Between the trimmed V and J ends, which lost 7 bases and 8 bases, there was a span of 17 bases. In DNA, the CDR3 is TGTGCCAGTACCCTGGGTGGGCTACAGGGCTACACCTTC. It codes for CASTLGGLQGYTF.

This clone was observed a single time. The rearrangement links TRBV5-1 to TRBJ2-1, with 16 nucleotides matching TRBD2. The CDR3 length is 16 residues. The junction had 6 bases not matched to a gene; V was cut back by 2 bases and J by 10 bases. CDR1 and CDR2 from the germline V gene are SGHRS and YFSETQ. For the CDR3, the DNA is TGCGCCAGCAGCTTCGAGGGACTAGCGGGGGGGCAAGAGCAGTTCTTC. Protein sequence: CASSFEGLAGGQEQFF.

The CDR3: CASSPPRTTGGNFYEQYF. CDR3 coding DNA: TGTGCCAGCTCACCACCGAGAACGACAGGGGGTAATTTCTACGAGCAGTACTTC. The J gene is TRBJ2-7, the V gene TRBV18; 9 bases fit TRBD1. Losses at the gene ends were 0 bases for V and 3 bases for J; bases not matched to a gene: 12. The germline gives CDR1 KGHSH, CDR2 LQKENI. The CDR3 loop spans 18 amino acids.

This sequence joins TRBV21-1 and TRBJ2-1; TRBD1, as called in the table, went unchecked against the DNA. TRBV21-1 is tagged as a pseudogene. The CDR3 is 17 amino acids. This chain's CDR3 is CASSKSSGQGSYNEQFF. The CDR3 coding sequence is TGTGCCAGCAGCAAATCGTCCGGACAGGGTTCCTACAATGAGCAGTTCTTC.

The J gene is TRBJ1-2, the V gene TRBV7-8; tentatively, D is TRBD1 (6 bases). CDR1 and CDR2 from the germline V gene are SGHVS and FQNEAQ. The CDR3 is 13 residues long. V lost 5 bases and J 2 bases, leaving 9 bases between the germline ends. The CDR3 bases are TGTGCCAGCAGCCAGGGACAAAACTATGGCTACACCTTC. It codes for CASSQGQNYGYTF.

The V and J genes are TRBV10-3 and TRBJ2-3; TRBD2 aligns across 9 bases. This CDR3 has 15 residues. The V gene end was trimmed by 10 bases and the J gene end by 1 base; junction bases not matched to a gene: 9. Germline CDR1 and CDR2: ENHRY and SYGVKD. CDR3 in amino acids: CATSGAPVGTDTQYF. The CDR3 DNA is TGTGCCACTAGCGGGGCGCCGGTCGGCACAGATACGCAGTATTTT.

This sequence joins TRBV6-2 or TRBV6-3 and TRBJ2-2; 10 bases are a match to TRBD1. The J segment lost 6 bases and the V segment lost 5 bases, leaving 9 bases of the junction unmatched. CDR1 and CDR2 (germline): MNHEY, SVGEGT. The CDR3 is 16 amino acids. The CDR3 coding sequence is TGTGCCAGCAGTAAACCGGGACAGGGGTTGGCCGGGGAGCTGTTTTTT. Protein product: CASSKPGQGLAGELFF.

V gene TRBV7-6 combines with J gene TRBJ2-7, with TRBD1 matching over 10 bases. Germline-derived CDR1 and CDR2 are SGHVS and FNYEAQ. J lost 4 bases, V lost 1 base, and 10 bases had no gene match. The CDR3 totals 17 residues. The CDR3: CASSLGGTGTGAYEQYF. CDR3 coding DNA: TGTGCCAGCAGCTTAGGGGGAACCGGGACAGGGGCGTACGAGCAGTACTTC.

The chain joins TRBV19 to TRBJ2-2, with D tentatively TRBD2 (6 bases). This CDR3 spans 15 amino acids. V lost 7 bases and J lost 0, with 12 bases in between. Germline V gene lookup returns CDR1 LNHDA and CDR2 SQIVND (reference sequence). Here the CDR3 DNA reads TGTGCCAGTAAATGGGACTCGACGAACACCGGGGAGCTGTTTTTT. This sequence encodes CASKWDSTNTGELFF.

The chain combines TRBV6-5 with TRBJ1-3; tentative D call: TRBD1 (6 bases). This CDR3 has 13 residues. V lost 8 bases and J lost 6, with 14 bases in between. Germline assignment: CDR1 MNHEY and CDR2 SVGAGI. CDR3 sequence reads: CASLKPGVNTIYF. In DNA, the CDR3 is TGTGCCAGCTTGAAACCAGGGGTAAACACCATATATTTT.

The J gene is TRBJ2-2, the V gene TRBV7-2, with 10 bases identical to TRBD1. CDR1 is SGHTA and CDR2 is FQGNSA in the germline V gene. J gave up 5 bases and V 5 bases, and 5 bases lay outside the gene matches. This CDR3 is 15 amino acids long. The CDR3 sequence is CASSPRGQGTGELFF. For the CDR3, the DNA is TGTGCCAGCAGCCCCAGGGGACAGGGGACCGGGGAGCTGTTTTTT. Filled out from reference TRBV7-2 and TRBJ2-2, the complete variable domain reads GAGVSQSPSNKVTEKGKDVELRCDPISGHTALYWYRQSLGQGLEFLIYFQGNSAPDKSGLPSDRFSAERTGGSVSTLTIQRTQQEDSAVYLCASSPRGQGTGELFFGEGSRLTVL.

This clone was counted once. V and J are TRBV4-1 and TRBJ2-3; D call uncertain. The CDR3 is 14 residues long. Trimming left V 0 bases short and J 1 base short, with 5 bases between. CDR1 MGHRA and CDR2 YSYEKL come from the germline V gene. CDR3 region: CASSQEGGTDTQYF. The CDR3 DNA is TGCGCCAGCAGCCAAGAGGGCGGCACAGATACGCAGTATTTT.